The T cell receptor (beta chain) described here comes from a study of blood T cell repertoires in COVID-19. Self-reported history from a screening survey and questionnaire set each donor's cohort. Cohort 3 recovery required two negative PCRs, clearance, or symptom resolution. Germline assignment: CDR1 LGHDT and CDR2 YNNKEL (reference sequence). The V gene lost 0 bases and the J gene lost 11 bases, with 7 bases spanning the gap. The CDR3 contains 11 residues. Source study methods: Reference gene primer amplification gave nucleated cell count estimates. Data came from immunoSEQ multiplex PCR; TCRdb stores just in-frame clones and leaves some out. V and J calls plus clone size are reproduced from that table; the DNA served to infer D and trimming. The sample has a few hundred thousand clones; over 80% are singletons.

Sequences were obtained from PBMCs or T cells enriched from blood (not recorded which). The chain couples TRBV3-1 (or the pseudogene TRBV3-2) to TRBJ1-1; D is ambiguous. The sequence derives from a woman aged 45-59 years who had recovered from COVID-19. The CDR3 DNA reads TGTGCCAGCAGCCAAGATCGGGAGGCTTTCTTT. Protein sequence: CASSQDREAFF.